The 7 T cell receptor beta chains below come from one sample, sequenced in a study of cytomegalovirus exposure and HLA in healthy donors. The PCR used 60 Vbeta and 13 Jbeta primers. The assay was immunoSEQ multiplex PCR, and TCRdb's table has in-frame clones only and misses some. The table records around 150,000 clones, roughly 85% of them present only once. Sequences were obtained from PBMCs. Receptors originate from a male donor in good health and CMV-seropositive.

There are a few counts of this clone. The rearrangement joins TRBV10-3 to TRBJ2-7; TRBD1 matches 9 bases. Germline loops: CDR1 ENHRY, CDR2 SYGVKD. J was trimmed by 0 bases and V by 10 bases; bases with no gene match: 7. There are 14 residues in the CDR3. CDR3 amino acids: CATRAQGASYEQYF. The CDR3 DNA reads as TGTGCCACGAGAGCACAGGGGGCCTCCTACGAGCAGTACTTC.

This chain joins TRBV13 and TRBJ2-7; 9 positions match TRBD1. CDR3 length: 16 residues. The germline V gene encodes CDR1 PRHDT and CDR2 FYEKMQ (reference sequence). J was trimmed by 6 bases and V by 0 bases; bases with no gene match: 9. The chain's CDR3 is CASSLGRDRAPSEQYF. As DNA, the CDR3 is TGTGCCAGCAGCTTAGGCCGGGACAGGGCCCCTTCCGAGCAGTACTTC.

This clone was seen more than once but under ten times. The chain links TRBV7-2 to TRBJ2-1; tentatively, D is TRBD2 (7 bases). CDR1 is SGHTA, CDR2 FQGNSA, per germline. The CDR3 runs to 14 residues. V lost 7 bases and J lost 5, with 15 bases in between. The CDR3 loop reads CASTRRGGDNEQFF. The CDR3, as DNA: TGTGCCAGCACACGGAGGGGGGGAGACAATGAGCAGTTCTTC.

The chain couples TRBV6-5 to TRBJ1-4, with 7 nucleotides matching TRBD1. The CDR3 has 12 amino acids. V lost 10 bases, J lost 7 bases, and 6 bases stayed unmatched. Germline-derived CDR1 and CDR2 are MNHEY and SVGAGI. In DNA, the CDR3 is TGTGCCATCAGGGGGGCTGGTGAAAAACTGTTTTTT. Amino acid sequence: CAIRGAGEKLFF.

The rearrangement joins TRBV5-1 to TRBJ1-1, with D perhaps TRBD1 (5 bases). In germline, CDR1 is SGHRS, CDR2 YFSETQ. Trimming shortened V by 1 base and J by 0 bases, and 13 bases separated the two germline ends. The CDR3 is made up of 16 amino acids. The CDR3 loop reads CASSLRQGLMNTEAFF. The CDR3 DNA reads as TGCGCCAGCAGCTTGAGGCAGGGCCTCATGAACACTGAAGCTTTCTTT.

This chain joins TRBV7-2 and TRBJ2-7; 9 nucleotides line up with TRBD2. This CDR3 has 14 residues. The V and J ends lost 5 bases and 6 bases, in that order; junction bases with no gene match: 8. In germline, CDR1 is SGHTA, CDR2 FQGNSA. As DNA, the CDR3 is TGTGCCAGCAGCCCGGGACTAGCCTTCCGCGAGCAGTACTTC. Its translation: CASSPGLAFREQYF.

For this clone: The sample has other DNA sequences that encode this CDR3 too. The V gene is TRBV30, the J gene TRBJ1-3; D not certain. V lost 4 bases, J lost 0 bases, and 10 bases lay in between. The length of the CDR3 is 14 residues. Germline CDR1 and CDR2: GTSNPN and SVGIG (reference sequence). CDR3: CAWNAGSSGNTIYF. CDR3 bases: TGTGCCTGGAACGCAGGCTCCTCTGGAAACACCATATATTTT. The full variable domain, its missing parts supplied by reference TRBV30 and TRBJ1-3, is SQTIHQWPATLVQPVGSPLSLECTVEGTSNPNLYWYRQAAGRGLQLLFYSVGIGQISSEVPQNLSASRPQDRQFILSSKKLLLSDSGFYLCAWNAGSSGNTIYFGEGSWLTVV.